This is a list of T cell receptor beta chains from one sample in a study of CXCR3-negative and CXCR3-positive naive CD8 T cells. TCRdb re-called the 5' RACE reads and catalogs CDR3 proteins one per entry, DNA excluded. The sample's table shows 5,800 or so distinct CDR3 sequences. Sequenced sample: naive CXCR3- CD8+ T cells from blood. Every receptor here comes from a human donor in good health. Some clones in this sample may be carry-over from other donors' samples. Both conserved end residues are part of each CDR3. Each record gives: clone size, V gene, J gene, CDR3 protein. Not every row has a clone size; where given, it reads once, few, many or a size class.

medium-sized,TRBV20-1,TRBJ2-7,CSARGGLSYEQYF
medium-sized,TRBV25-1,TRBJ1-1,CASSYGTGRVAFF
medium-sized,TRBV11-2,TRBJ2-5,CASSLDRGQETQYF
.,TRBV2,TRBJ1-1,CASSAGTPNTEAFF
.,TRBV5-6,TRBJ2-7,CASSGTSTLREQYF
.,TRBV19,TRBJ2-1,CASSSEPGQEIYNEQFF
.,TRBV7-2,TRBJ2-7,CASSWGIEREPYEQYF
.,TRBV29-1,TRBJ2-7,CSVQDRASYEQYF
medium-sized,TRBV7-6,TRBJ2-5,CASSQYRGKETQYF
medium-sized,TRBV12-3/TRBV12-4,TRBJ2-2,CASSLWDGELFF
.,TRBV3-1,TRBJ2-7,CASSSPDREPHEQYF
.,TRBV29-1,TRBJ1-6,CSVEDVWRGLSPLHF
medium-sized,TRBV2,TRBJ2-1,CASSDLTDNEQFF
medium-sized,TRBV12-3/TRBV12-4,TRBJ2-6,CASSLVPGTGAALEANVLTF
.,TRBV7-8,TRBJ1-6,CASSLASGQGYSPLHF
medium-sized,TRBV7-9,TRBJ2-3,CASSPTDRGVLDTQYF
medium-sized,TRBV3-1,TRBJ2-1,CASSQDGQGHYNEQFF
medium-sized,TRBV20-1,TRBJ1-2,CSARRRDRGFYGYTF
.,TRBV5-1,TRBJ1-4,CASSSHREAFGKLFF
medium-sized,TRBV4-2,TRBJ1-3,CASSQDLGSGNTIYF
.,TRBV3-1,TRBJ2-2,CASSATGGPTGELFF
medium-sized,TRBV7-2,TRBJ2-1,CASILRGRDSNEQFF
.,TRBV18,TRBJ2-3,CASSSPDRGMTDTQYF
.,TRBV5-6,TRBJ2-5,CASSLAGQQETQYF
medium-sized,TRBV3-1,TRBJ2-7,CASSYGSAYEQYF
.,TRBV4-3,TRBJ1-6,CASSQDYVAADHLHF
.,TRBV6-2/TRBV6-3,TRBJ2-7,CASSIPAGSFYEQYF
medium-sized,TRBV7-8,TRBJ1-5,CASSPTGRGDQPQHF
medium-sized,TRBV29-1,TRBJ2-1,CSVAGYLTSGNEQFF
.,TRBV5-6,TRBJ1-1,CASSFVSYMRTEAFF
medium-sized,TRBV18,TRBJ1-1,CASSPGGQSEAFF